This T cell receptor beta chain was sequenced in a study of cytotoxic CD8 clonotypes in ibrutinib-treated CLL. Sequencing used immunoSEQ multiplex PCR; TCRdb keeps in-frame clones, though not all of them. The sample records roughly 150,000 clones, roughly 88% being singletons. CDR3 length equals 15 residues. Trimming removed 2 bases from V and 7 bases from J; junction bases left unmatched: 10. Germline V gene sequence: CDR1 MNHNS, CDR2 SASEGT. The source of this sequence is a human donor with chronic lymphocytic leukemia. The chain employs TRBV6-1 and TRBJ2-7, with 8 bases fitting TRBD2. The material sequenced was PBMCs, taken at disease progression, from a patient treated with ibrutinib. The CDR3 here is CASSEIGRARGEQYF. CDR3 in DNA: TGTGCCAGCAGTGAAATCGGGAGGGCCCGCGGAGAGCAGTACTTC.